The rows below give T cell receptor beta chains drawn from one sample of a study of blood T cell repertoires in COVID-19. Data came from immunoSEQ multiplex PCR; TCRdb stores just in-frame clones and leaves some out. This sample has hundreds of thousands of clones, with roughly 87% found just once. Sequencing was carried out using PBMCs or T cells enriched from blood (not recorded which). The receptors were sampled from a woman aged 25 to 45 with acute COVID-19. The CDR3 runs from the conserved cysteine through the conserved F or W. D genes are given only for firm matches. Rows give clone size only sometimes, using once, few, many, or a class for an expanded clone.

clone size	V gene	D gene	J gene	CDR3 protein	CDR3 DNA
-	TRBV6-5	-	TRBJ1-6	CASSQTFEKVSPLHF	TGTGCCAGCAGCCAGACATTCGAAAAGGTTTCACCCCTCCACTTT
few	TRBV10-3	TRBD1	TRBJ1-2	CAISGQGNYGYTF	TGTGCCATCAGTGGACAGGGTAACTATGGCTACACCTTC
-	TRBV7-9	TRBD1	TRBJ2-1	CASSLVGTGDNEQFF	TGTGCCAGCAGCTTAGTCGGGACAGGGGACAATGAGCAGTTCTTC
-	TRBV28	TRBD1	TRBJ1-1	CASSLTGGAGEAFF	TGTGCCAGCAGTTTGACAGGGGGAGCCGGTGAAGCTTTCTTT
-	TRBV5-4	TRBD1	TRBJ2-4	CASSLKKGAGDIQYF	TGTGCCAGCAGCTTGAAGAAGGGGGCTGGGGACATTCAGTACTTC
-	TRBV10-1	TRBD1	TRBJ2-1	CASSESGQGRSYNEQFF	TGCGCCAGCAGTGAGTCCGGACAGGGGCGCTCCTACAATGAGCAGTTCTTC
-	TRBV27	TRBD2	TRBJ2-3	CASSSGGEQYF	TGTGCCAGCAGTAGCGGGGGCGAGCAGTATTTT
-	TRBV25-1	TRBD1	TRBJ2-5	CASSASRGQGSRETQYF	TGTGCCAGCAGTGCGTCTAGAGGACAGGGTAGTAGAGAGACCCAGTACTTC
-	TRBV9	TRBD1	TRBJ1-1	CASSSGTGTGDTEAFF	TGTGCCAGCAGCTCCGGGACAGGGACTGGTGACACTGAAGCTTTCTTT
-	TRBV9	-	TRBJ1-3	CASSARGPEEGNTIYF	TGTGCCAGCAGCGCGCGGGGGCCCGAAGAGGGAAACACCATATATTTT
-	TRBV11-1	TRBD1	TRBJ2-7	CASSLGQGAYEQYF	TGTGCCAGCAGCTTAGGACAGGGCGCCTACGAGCAGTACTTC
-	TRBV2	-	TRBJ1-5	CASSDSGVQPQHF	TGTGCCAGCAGTGACTCGGGGGTTCAGCCCCAGCATTTT
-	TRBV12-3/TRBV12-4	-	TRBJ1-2	CASSLADRYGYTF	TGTGCCAGCAGTTTAGCGGACAGATACGGCTACACCTTC
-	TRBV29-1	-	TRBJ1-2	CSVAGDGYTF	TGCAGCGTTGCTGGAGATGGCTACACCTTC
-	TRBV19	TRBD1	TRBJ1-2	CASRDRVVYGYTF	TGTGCCAGTCGTGACAGGGTAGTGTATGGCTACACCTTC
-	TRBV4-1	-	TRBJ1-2	CASSQEPGGRTSNYGYTF	TGCGCCAGCAGCCAAGAGCCTGGGGGGAGGACTAGTAACTATGGCTACACCTTC
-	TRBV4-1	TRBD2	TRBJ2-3	CASSQNSGGAWDTQYF	TGCGCCAGCAGCCAAAATAGCGGGGGGGCCTGGGATACGCAGTATTTT
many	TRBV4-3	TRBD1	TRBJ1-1	CASSKGQAPVTEAFF	TGCGCCAGCAGCAAGGGACAGGCCCCAGTGACTGAAGCTTTCTTT
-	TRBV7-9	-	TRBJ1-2	CASSLGANNYGYTF	TGTGCCAGCAGCTTAGGCGCCAATAACTATGGCTACACCTTC
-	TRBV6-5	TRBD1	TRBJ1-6	CASTQDRYNSPLHF	TGTGCCAGCACCCAGGACAGGTATAATTCACCCCTCCACTTT
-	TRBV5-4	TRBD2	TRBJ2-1	CASSSDTLAGGWGYNEQFF	TGTGCCAGCAGTTCTGATACCCTAGCGGGGGGCTGGGGCTACAATGAGCAGTTCTTC
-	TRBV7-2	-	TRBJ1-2	CASSNVRGNYGYTF	TGTGCCAGCAGCAACGTAAGGGGCAACTATGGCTACACCTTC
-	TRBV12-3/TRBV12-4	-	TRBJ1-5	CASTWGPNQPQHF	TGTGCCAGCACCTGGGGGCCTAATCAGCCCCAGCATTTT
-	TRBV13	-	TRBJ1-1	CASSSTAEGVRTEAFF	TGTGCCAGCAGCTCCACCGCTGAAGGGGTGAGAACTGAAGCTTTCTTT
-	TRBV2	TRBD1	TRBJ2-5	CASRDGQGGETQYF	TGTGCCAGCAGGGATGGACAGGGCGGCGAGACCCAGTACTTC
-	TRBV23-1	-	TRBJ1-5	CASSPAGADQPQHF	TGCGCCAGCAGTCCGGCGGGAGCTGATCAGCCCCAGCATTTT